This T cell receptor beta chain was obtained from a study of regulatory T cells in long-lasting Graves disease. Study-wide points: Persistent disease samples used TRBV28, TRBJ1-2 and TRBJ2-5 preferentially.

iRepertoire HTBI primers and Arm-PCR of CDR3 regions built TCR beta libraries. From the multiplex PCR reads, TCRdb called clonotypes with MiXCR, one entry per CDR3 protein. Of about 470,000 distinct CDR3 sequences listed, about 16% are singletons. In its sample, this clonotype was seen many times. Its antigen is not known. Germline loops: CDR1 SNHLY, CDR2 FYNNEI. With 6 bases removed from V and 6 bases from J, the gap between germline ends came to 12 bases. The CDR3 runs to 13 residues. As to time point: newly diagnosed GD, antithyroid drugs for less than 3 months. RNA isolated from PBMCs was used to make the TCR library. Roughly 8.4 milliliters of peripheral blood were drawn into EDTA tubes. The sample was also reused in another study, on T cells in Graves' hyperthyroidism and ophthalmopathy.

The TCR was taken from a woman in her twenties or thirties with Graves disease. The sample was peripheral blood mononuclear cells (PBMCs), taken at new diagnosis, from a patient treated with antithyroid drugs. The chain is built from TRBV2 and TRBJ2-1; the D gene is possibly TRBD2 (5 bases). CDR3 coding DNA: TGTGCCAGCAGCCATGCGCTAGCCAATGAGCAGTTCTTC. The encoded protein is CASSHALANEQFF.